The source of this T cell receptor beta chain is a study of technical replicates of blood from several donors. Profiled with immunoSEQ multiplex PCR; TCRdb holds only in-frame clones, not every one. The sample carries about 75,000 clones, nearly 98% recorded once. The CDR3 totals 16 residues. Germline V gene data show CDR1 as MDHEN and CDR2 as SYDVKM. With V trimmed by 6 bases and J by 2 bases, 6 bases remained unmatched. Specimen: T cells isolated from PBMCs. V is TRBV28 and J is TRBJ2-5; 13 positions agree with TRBD2. This clonotype originated in a human donor in good health. CDR3 sequence (DNA): TGTGCCAGCAGGACTAGCGGGGGGCCAAGGCAAGAGACCCAGTACTTC. Encoded protein: CASRTSGGPRQETQYF. Using reference TRBV28 and TRBJ2-5 for the parts outside the CDR3, the full variable domain is DVKVTQSSRYLVKRTGEKVFLECVQDMDHENMFWYRQDPGLGLRLIYFSYDVKMKEKGDIPEGYSVSREKKERFSLILESASTNQTSMYLCASRTSGGPRQETQYFGPGTRLLVL.